This entry features one T cell receptor beta chain sequence. The CDR3 is 13 residues long. The V gene lost 5 bases and the J gene lost 1 base, with 9 bases spanning the gap. Germline-derived CDR1 and CDR2 are MNHEY and SVGAGI. In the source study's methods: How many nucleated cells were present was estimated from reference gene primer amplification. The table came from immunoSEQ multiplex PCR; TCRdb's copy has only in-frame clones and leaves some out. The DNA was the basis for D and trimming; V, J and clone size are from that table. The table has some 100,000 clones, roughly 88% seen once. The data derive from a study of blood T cell repertoires in COVID-19. During active infection, Seattle patients enrolled and were then monitored through disease.

The clonotype originates from a man aged 45-60 years with COVID-19, enrolled during active disease. J is TRBJ2-7 and V is TRBV6-5; D perhaps matches TRBD1 (6 bases). Sequences were obtained from peripheral blood. CDR3 in amino acids: CASSRDRSYEQYF. Here the CDR3 DNA reads TGTGCCAGCAGTCGAGACAGGTCCTACGAGCAGTACTTC.